This T cell receptor beta chain was retrieved from a study of cytomegalovirus exposure and HLA in healthy donors. Amplification used 60 Vbeta primers and 13 Jbeta primers. The method was immunoSEQ multiplex PCR; TCRdb's version includes in-frame clones alone and lacks a portion of them. The data show approximately 150,000 clones, around 80% seen once. Germline V gene lookup returns CDR1 SGHVS and CDR2 FNYEAQ. Deletions cut 5 bases from V and 7 bases from J, with 12 bases between. The CDR3 consists of 13 residues. The TCR originated in a man aged 18-30 years in good health and CMV-seropositive. What was sequenced was PBMCs. The chain has TRBV7-6 and TRBJ2-1; TRBD2 might be the D (5 bases). CDR3 sequence: CASSLSGNNEQFF. CDR3 in DNA: TGTGCCAGCAGCCTCTCGGGGAATAATGAGCAGTTCTTC.